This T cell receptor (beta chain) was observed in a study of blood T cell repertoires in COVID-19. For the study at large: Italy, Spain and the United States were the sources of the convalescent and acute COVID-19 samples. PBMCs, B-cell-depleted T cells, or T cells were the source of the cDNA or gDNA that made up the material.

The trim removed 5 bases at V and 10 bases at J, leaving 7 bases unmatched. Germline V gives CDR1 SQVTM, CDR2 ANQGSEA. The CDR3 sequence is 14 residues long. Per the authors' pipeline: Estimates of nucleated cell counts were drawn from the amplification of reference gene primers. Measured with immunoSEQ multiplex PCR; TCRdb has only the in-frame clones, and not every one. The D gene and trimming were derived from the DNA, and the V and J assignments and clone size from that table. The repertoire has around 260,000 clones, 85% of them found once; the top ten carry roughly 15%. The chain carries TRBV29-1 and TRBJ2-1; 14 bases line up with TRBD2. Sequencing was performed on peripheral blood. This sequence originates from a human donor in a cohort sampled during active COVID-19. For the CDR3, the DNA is TGCAGCGTTTCGGGGACTAGCGGGAGAAACGAGCAGTTCTTC. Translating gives CSVSGTSGRNEQFF.